The rows below give T cell receptor beta chains drawn from one sample of a study of long-term antiretroviral therapy in people with HIV. Sequenced by immunoSEQ multiplex PCR; TCRdb stores in-frame clones only, minus some. The top ten clones hold over 5% of a sample with 28,000 or so clones, 65% to 85% of them seen once. This specimen was unsorted PBMCs, taken 0.4 years after starting antiretroviral therapy. The source is a young man with HIV. The CDR3 runs from the conserved cysteine through the conserved F or W. Fields, in order: CDR3 length, V gene, D gene, clone size, J gene, CDR3 DNA, CDR3 protein. D genes are given only for firm matches. Clone size is given for some rows only: seen once, a few or many times, or a class if the clone is expanded.

12,TRBV7-8,-,-,TRBJ1-1,TGTGCCAGCAAGTGGGAGAACACTGAAGCTTTCTTT,CASKWENTEAFF
18,TRBV14,-,-,TRBJ2-1,TGTGCCAGCAGCCAAGAGGGACCCGTCGAGAGCTCCTACAATGAGCAGTTCTTC,CASSQEGPVESSYNEQFF
15,TRBV7-6,TRBD2,few,TRBJ2-2,TGTGCCAGCAGCGAAAGACTAGCGGGTCCCGGGGAGCTGTTTTTT,CASSERLAGPGELFF
17,TRBV18,-,-,TRBJ1-2,TGTGCCAGCTCACCACCGACAGCATATTTAGCTAACTATGGCTACACCTTC,CASSPPTAYLANYGYTF
15,TRBV9,-,-,TRBJ2-3,TGTGCCAGCAGCGTAGGACTCTCGGGCACAGATACGCAGTATTTT,CASSVGLSGTDTQYF
15,TRBV19,TRBD2,-,TRBJ2-5,TGTGCCAGTAGTCCCAGCGGGGGGGGACTGGAGACCCAGTACTTC,CASSPSGGGLETQYF
13,TRBV6-1,TRBD1,few,TRBJ1-2,TGTGCCACCGGGACAGGGACTAACTATGGCTACACCTTC,CATGTGTNYGYTF
15,TRBV6-1,TRBD1,-,TRBJ2-1,TGTGCCAGCAGCACGGGACAGGGCTCCTACAATGAGCAGTTCTTC,CASSTGQGSYNEQFF
13,TRBV27,-,-,TRBJ2-7,TGTGCCAGCAGTCCCGGGACGGCCTACGAGCAGTACTTC,CASSPGTAYEQYF
15,TRBV28,-,-,TRBJ2-2,TGTGCCAGCAGTTTGTGGCAGCATAACACCGGGGAGCTGTTTTTT,CASSLWQHNTGELFF
12,TRBV10-3,-,few,TRBJ1-1,TGTGCCATCAATCAGGGTGGCACTGAAGCTTTCTTT,CAINQGGTEAFF
15,TRBV4-1,-,-,TRBJ2-5,TGCGCCAGCAGCCAAGGCCGGGGACGCCAAGAGACCCAGTACTTC,CASSQGRGRQETQYF
19,TRBV19,-,once,TRBJ2-2,TGTGCCAGTAGTATTGATCCGTACAGGGAGGCGCAAGACACCGGGGAGCTGTTTTTT,CASSIDPYREAQDTGELFF
16,TRBV7-2,-,-,TRBJ2-2,TGTGCCAGCAGCTTAGTCGGTCCGGGCGTCACCGGGGAGCTGTTTTTT,CASSLVGPGVTGELFF
13,TRBV2,-,-,TRBJ2-2,TGTGCCAGCAGTGAATCTGTACCCGGGGAGCTGTTTTTT,CASSESVPGELFF
18,TRBV7-9,TRBD1,-,TRBJ1-1,TGTGCCAGCAGCTTAGCGGCCGGATGGACAGGTATGAACACTGAAGCTTTCTTT,CASSLAAGWTGMNTEAFF
14,TRBV14,-,-,TRBJ1-2,TGTGCCAGCAGCCAAGCCTTGGAAGTCTATGGCTACACCTTC,CASSQALEVYGYTF
13,TRBV2,-,-,TRBJ1-2,TGTGCCCCCTCGAAGGAGTTTGGCTATGGCTACACCTTC,CAPSKEFGYGYTF
14,TRBV7-9,-,few,TRBJ1-6,TGTGCCAGCAGCTTATCCATTGGGGGATCACCCCTCCACTTT,CASSLSIGGSPLHF
16,TRBV11-2,-,-,TRBJ1-1,TGTGCCAGCAGCTTGGGGGCTGTGGTATTCTGGGCTGAAGCTTTCTTT,CASSLGAVVFWAEAFF
13,TRBV5-1,-,-,TRBJ2-3,TGCGCCAGCAGCTCCTTAGCGACAGATACGCAGTATTTT,CASSSLATDTQYF
18,TRBV27,-,-,TRBJ1-2,TGTGCCAGCAGTCCCCCCGCCCGGGCCCAGAGGGGATACTATGGCTACACCTTC,CASSPPARAQRGYYGYTF
17,TRBV5-6,-,-,TRBJ2-1,TGTGCCAGCAGCTTGAGGGGGGAGACAGCTATATACAATGAGCAGTTCTTC,CASSLRGETAIYNEQFF
14,TRBV18,-,-,TRBJ1-5,TGTGCCAGCTCACCAGAGGGGCGGGCGTACGCACAGCATTTT,CASSPEGRAYAQHF
14,TRBV29-1,-,-,TRBJ1-5,TGCAGCGTCGGACAGAATTGGGGGGGACAGCCCCAGCATTTT,CSVGQNWGGQPQHF
14,TRBV28,TRBD1,few,TRBJ1-2,TGTGCCAGCAGTTCGCCGGACAGGGGTAGAAGCTACACCTTC,CASSSPDRGRSYTF
11,TRBV9,-,-,TRBJ2-1,TGTGCCAGCAGCGTAGCAGGTGAGCAGTTCTTC,CASSVAGEQFF
14,TRBV7-9,-,-,TRBJ2-5,TGTGCCAGCAGTGGGGGCGGGATTGGGGAGACCCAGTACTTC,CASSGGGIGETQYF
17,TRBV5-1,TRBD1,-,TRBJ2-7,TGCGCCAGCAGCTGGAACTTGCGGACAGGGGAGGTAGGCGAGCAGTACTTC,CASSWNLRTGEVGEQYF
11,TRBV19,-,few,TRBJ1-1,TGTGCCAGCAGGCTCGGAACTGAAGCTTTCTTT,CASRLGTEAFF
15,TRBV6-5,-,-,TRBJ2-3,TGTGCCAGCAGTCCCCGGACAGTCCCCGAAGATACGCAGTATTTT,CASSPRTVPEDTQYF
14,TRBV5-4,-,once,TRBJ1-4,TGTGCCAGCAGCTTGGAGGGCTTTAATGAAAAACTGTTTTTT,CASSLEGFNEKLFF
11,TRBV28,-,-,TRBJ1-1,TGTGCCAGCAGTTTTATAACTGAAGCTTTCTTT,CASSFITEAFF
15,TRBV7-2,TRBD1,-,TRBJ2-1,TGTGCCAGCAGCTTAGTGGACAGGGGGGTCAATGAGCAGTTCTTC,CASSLVDRGVNEQFF
14,TRBV7-9,-,few,TRBJ1-1,TGTGCCAGCAGCGACGCGCGGGGCTACACTGAAGCTTTCTTT,CASSDARGYTEAFF
14,TRBV27,TRBD1,few,TRBJ2-7,TGTGCCAGCAGTAGCTGGACAGGGACCTACGAGCAGTACTTC,CASSSWTGTYEQYF
14,TRBV5-6,TRBD2,-,TRBJ2-1,TGTGCCAGCAGCCCCAGCGGGGTCTCGGATGAGCAGTTCTTC,CASSPSGVSDEQFF
16,TRBV6-4,TRBD2,-,TRBJ2-1,TGTGCCAGCAGTCGTTCCGGGACTAGCGGTTTAAATGAGCAGTTCTTC,CASSRSGTSGLNEQFF
17,TRBV5-1,-,-,TRBJ1-1,TGCGCCAGCAGCCCCGGAACTGGTCGAGGAGTGGACACTGAAGCTTTCTTT,CASSPGTGRGVDTEAFF
14,TRBV4-3,-,-,TRBJ1-2,TGCGCCAGCAGCCAAGGACAGAGACCCTATGGCTACACCTTC,CASSQGQRPYGYTF
15,TRBV29-1,TRBD1,-,TRBJ2-5,TGCAGCGTCGAACAGGGGATGAACCCCCAAGAGACCCAGTACTTC,CSVEQGMNPQETQYF
15,TRBV10-3,TRBD2,-,TRBJ2-7,TGTGCCATCAGTGCGGGACTAGCGGATTCTTACGAGCAGTACTTC,CAISAGLADSYEQYF
16,TRBV4-3,TRBD2,-,TRBJ2-7,TGCGCCAGCAGCCAAGATCCCGGGACTAGTCCATACGAGCAGTACTTC,CASSQDPGTSPYEQYF
12,TRBV19,-,-,TRBJ2-7,TGTGCCAGTAGTAAGGCAGCCGGTGAGCAGTACTTC,CASSKAAGEQYF
12,TRBV6-4,TRBD1,once,TRBJ1-1,TGTGCCAGCAGTGATGGGACAGCGGAAGCTTTCTTT,CASSDGTAEAFF
15,TRBV10-2,TRBD2,-,TRBJ2-3,TGCGCCAGCAGTTACCTAGCGGGCGGGGGAGATACGCAGTATTTT,CASSYLAGGGDTQYF
14,TRBV14,-,-,TRBJ2-2,TGTGCCAGCAGCCAGAGTCCGAACACCGGGGAGCTGTTTTTT,CASSQSPNTGELFF
14,TRBV21-1,-,-,TRBJ2-7,TGTGCCAGCCCCGGACAGGGATTTTCGTACGAGCAGTACTTC,CASPGQGFSYEQYF
18,TRBV7-8,TRBD1,-,TRBJ2-6,TGTGCCAGCAGCATCGGGGGGACAGGGGGCTCTGGGGCCAACGTCCTGACTTTC,CASSIGGTGGSGANVLTF
14,TRBV6-6,-,-,TRBJ1-1,TGTGCCAGCAGTTATCAGGGGTTCGGCACTGAAGCTTTCTTT,CASSYQGFGTEAFF
12,TRBV2,-,-,TRBJ2-1,TGTGCCAGCAGTGAAATCCTCAATGAGCAGTTCTTC,CASSEILNEQFF
18,TRBV5-5,-,large,TRBJ1-3,TGTGCCAGCACCAAAACCCTGGACTACTCTAGCTCTGGAAACACCATATATTTT,CASTKTLDYSSSGNTIYF
14,TRBV6-4,-,once,TRBJ1-1,TGTGCCAGCAGGGAGGAGATACAGGCCACTGAAGCTTTCTTT,CASREEIQATEAFF
15,TRBV2,-,-,TRBJ2-1,TGTGCCAGCAGTGTCGAACAGGGAGGCGGGGATGAGCAGTTCTTC,CASSVEQGGGDEQFF
16,TRBV7-3,TRBD2,-,TRBJ2-3,TGTGCCAGCAGCTCCCTAGCGGGAGCCCCAACAGATACGCAGTATTTT,CASSSLAGAPTDTQYF
16,TRBV28,TRBD1,-,TRBJ2-1,TGTGCCAGCAGTTTATACGGACAGGGGACCTACAATGAGCAGTTCTTC,CASSLYGQGTYNEQFF